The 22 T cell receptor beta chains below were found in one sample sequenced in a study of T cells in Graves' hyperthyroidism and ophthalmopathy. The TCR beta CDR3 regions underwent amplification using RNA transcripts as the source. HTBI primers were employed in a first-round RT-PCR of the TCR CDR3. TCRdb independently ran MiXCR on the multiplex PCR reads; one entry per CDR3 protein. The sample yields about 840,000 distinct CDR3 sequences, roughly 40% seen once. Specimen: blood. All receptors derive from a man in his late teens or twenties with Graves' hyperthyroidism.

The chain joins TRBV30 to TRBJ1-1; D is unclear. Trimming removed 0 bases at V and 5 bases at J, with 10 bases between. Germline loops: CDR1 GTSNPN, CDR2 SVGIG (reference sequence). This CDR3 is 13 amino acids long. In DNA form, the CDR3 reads TGTGCCTGGAGTGTAATCCCTGGAACTGAAGCTTTCTTT. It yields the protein CAWSVIPGTEAFF.

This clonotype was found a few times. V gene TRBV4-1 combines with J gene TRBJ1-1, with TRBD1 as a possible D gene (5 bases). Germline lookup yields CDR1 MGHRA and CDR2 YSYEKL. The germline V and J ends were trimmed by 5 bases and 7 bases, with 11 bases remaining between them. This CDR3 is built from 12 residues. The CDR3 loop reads CASSRGEDEAFF. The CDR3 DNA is TGCGCCAGCAGCAGGGGCGAGGATGAAGCTTTCTTT.

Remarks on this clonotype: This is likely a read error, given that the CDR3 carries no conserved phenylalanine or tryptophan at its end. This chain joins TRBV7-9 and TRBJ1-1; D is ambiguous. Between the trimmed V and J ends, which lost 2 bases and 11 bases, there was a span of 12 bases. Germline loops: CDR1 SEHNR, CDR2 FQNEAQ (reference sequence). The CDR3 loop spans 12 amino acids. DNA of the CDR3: TGTGCCAGCAGCTTACCCCCTTACGGGGCTTTCTCT. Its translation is CASSLPPYGAFS.

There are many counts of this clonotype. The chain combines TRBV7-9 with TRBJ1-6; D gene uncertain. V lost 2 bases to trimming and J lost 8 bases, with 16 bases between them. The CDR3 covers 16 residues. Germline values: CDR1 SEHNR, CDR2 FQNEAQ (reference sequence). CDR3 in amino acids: CASSLSARGWDSPLHF. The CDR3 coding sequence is TGTGCCAGCAGCTTATCCGCACGAGGGTGGGATTCACCCCTCCACTTT.

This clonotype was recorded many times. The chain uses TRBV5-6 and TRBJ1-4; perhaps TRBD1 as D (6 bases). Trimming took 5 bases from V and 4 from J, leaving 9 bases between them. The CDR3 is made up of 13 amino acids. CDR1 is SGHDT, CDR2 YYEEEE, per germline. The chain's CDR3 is CASRGQHNEKLFF. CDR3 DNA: TGTGCCAGCAGAGGACAGCATAATGAAAAACTGTTTTTT.

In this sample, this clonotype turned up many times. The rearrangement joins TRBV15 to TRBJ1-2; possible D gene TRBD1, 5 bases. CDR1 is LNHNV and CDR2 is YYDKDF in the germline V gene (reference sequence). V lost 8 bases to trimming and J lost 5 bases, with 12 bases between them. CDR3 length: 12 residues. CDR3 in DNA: TGTGCCACCGGCCTGGGGGAATATGGCTACACCTTC. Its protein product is CATGLGEYGYTF.

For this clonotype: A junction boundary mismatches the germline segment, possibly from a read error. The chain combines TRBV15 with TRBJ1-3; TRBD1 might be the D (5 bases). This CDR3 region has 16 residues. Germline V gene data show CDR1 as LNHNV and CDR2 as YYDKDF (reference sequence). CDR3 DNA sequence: TGTGCCACCAGCAGCCAAATGCGGGGCTCTGGAAACACCATGTATTTT. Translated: CATSSQMRGSGNTMYF.

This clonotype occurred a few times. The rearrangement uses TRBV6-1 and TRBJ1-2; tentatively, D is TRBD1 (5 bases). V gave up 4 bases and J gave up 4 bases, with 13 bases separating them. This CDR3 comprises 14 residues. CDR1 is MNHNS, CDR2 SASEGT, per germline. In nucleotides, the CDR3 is TGTGCCAGCAGTGTACCTCAGGGATCCTATGGCTACACCTTC. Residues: CASSVPQGSYGYTF.

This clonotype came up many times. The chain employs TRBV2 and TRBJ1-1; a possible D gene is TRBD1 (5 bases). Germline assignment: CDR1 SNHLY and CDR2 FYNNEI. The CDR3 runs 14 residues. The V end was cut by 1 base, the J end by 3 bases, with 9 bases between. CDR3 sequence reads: CASSEGGVYTEAFF. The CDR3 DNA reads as TGTGCCAGCAGTGAAGGGGGGGTTTACACTGAAGCTTTCTTT.

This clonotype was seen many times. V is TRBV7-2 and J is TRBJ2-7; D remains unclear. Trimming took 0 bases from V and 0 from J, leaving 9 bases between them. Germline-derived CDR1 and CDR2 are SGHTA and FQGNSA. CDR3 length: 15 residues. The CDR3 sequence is CASSLAAGHSYEQYF. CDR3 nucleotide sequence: TGTGCCAGCAGCTTAGCGGCAGGCCACTCCTACGAGCAGTACTTC.

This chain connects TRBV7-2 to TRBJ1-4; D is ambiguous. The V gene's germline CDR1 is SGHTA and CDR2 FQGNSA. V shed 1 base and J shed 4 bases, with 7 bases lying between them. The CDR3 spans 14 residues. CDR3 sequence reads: CASSLGLFNEKLFF. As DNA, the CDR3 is TGTGCCAGCAGCTTAGGACTGTTTAATGAAAAACTGTTTTTT.

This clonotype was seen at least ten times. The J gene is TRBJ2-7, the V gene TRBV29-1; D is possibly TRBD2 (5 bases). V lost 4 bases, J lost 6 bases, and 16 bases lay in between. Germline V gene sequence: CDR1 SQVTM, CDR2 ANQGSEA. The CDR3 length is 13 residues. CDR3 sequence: CSVGGGSGAEQYF. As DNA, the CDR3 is TGCAGCGTTGGTGGTGGGAGCGGAGCCGAGCAGTACTTC.

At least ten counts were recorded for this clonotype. The CDR3 sequence is CASSPGRRGDTEAFF. Written as DNA, the CDR3 is TGTGCCAGCAGCCCGGGACGCCGAGGGGACACTGAAGCTTTCTTT. The gene calls are TRBV12-3 or TRBV12-4 and TRBJ1-1; D might be TRBD1 (5 bases). V shed 6 bases and J shed 3 bases, with 17 bases lying between them. This CDR3 spans 15 amino acids.

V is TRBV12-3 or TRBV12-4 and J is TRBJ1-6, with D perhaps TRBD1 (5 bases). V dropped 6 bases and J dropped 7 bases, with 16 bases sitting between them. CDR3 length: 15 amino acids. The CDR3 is CASSLGASLNSPLHF. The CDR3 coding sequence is TGTGCCAGCAGCCTAGGGGCTTCCCTGAATTCACCCCTCCACTTT.

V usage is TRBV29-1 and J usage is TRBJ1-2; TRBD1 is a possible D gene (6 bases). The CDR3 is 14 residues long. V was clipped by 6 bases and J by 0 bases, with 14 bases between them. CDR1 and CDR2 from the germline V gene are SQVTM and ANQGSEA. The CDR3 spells CSVDETGANYGYTF. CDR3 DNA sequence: TGCAGCGTGGACGAGACAGGCGCTAACTATGGCTACACCTTC.

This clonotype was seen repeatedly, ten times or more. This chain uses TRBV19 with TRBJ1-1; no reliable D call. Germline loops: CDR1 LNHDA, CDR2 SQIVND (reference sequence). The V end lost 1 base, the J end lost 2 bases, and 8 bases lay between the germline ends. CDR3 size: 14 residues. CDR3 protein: CASSIGTGNTEAFF. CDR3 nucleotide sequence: TGTGCCAGTAGTATAGGAACCGGCAACACTGAAGCTTTCTTT.

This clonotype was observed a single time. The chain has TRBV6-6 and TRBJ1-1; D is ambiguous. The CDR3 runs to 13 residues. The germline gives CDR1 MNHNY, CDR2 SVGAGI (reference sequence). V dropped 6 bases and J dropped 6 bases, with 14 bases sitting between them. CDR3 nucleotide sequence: TGTGCCAGCAGCCTCTCAGTTTTGGCTGAAGCTTTCTTT. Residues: CASSLSVLAEAFF.

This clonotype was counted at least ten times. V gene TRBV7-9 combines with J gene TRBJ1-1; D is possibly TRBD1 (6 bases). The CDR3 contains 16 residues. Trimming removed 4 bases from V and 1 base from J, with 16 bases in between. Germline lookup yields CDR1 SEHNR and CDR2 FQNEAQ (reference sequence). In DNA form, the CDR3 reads TGTGCCAGCAGCTCGGGGACAACCTTGACGAACACTGAAGCTTTCTTT. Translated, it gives CASSSGTTLTNTEAFF.

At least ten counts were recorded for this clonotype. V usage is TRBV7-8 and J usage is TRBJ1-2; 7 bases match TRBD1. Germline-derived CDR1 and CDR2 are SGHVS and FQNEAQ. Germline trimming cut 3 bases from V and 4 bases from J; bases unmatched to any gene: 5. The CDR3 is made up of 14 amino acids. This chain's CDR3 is CASSFPGQSYGYTF. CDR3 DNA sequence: TGTGCCAGCAGCTTCCCGGGACAGTCCTATGGCTACACCTTC.

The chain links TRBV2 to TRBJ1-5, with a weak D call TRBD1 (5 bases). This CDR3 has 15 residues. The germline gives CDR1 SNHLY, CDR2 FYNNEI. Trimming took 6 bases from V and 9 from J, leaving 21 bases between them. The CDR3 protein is CASRMGIGAEGPQHF. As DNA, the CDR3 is TGTGCCAGCAGGATGGGCATTGGGGCGGAGGGGCCCCAGCATTTT.

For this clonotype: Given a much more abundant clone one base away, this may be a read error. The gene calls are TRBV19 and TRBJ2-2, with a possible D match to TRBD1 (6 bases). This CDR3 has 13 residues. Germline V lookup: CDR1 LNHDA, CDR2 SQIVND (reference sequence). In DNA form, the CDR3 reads TGTGCCAGTAGTATAGGGGACACCGGGCAGCTGTTTTTT. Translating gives CASSIGDTGQLFF.

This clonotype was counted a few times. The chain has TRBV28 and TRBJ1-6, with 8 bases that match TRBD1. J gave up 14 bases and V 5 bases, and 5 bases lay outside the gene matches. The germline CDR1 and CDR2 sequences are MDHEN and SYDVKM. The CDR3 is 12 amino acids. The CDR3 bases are TGTGCCAGCAGTCTGGGACAGGCCACCCTCCACTTT. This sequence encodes CASSLGQATLHF.